This note documents a single T cell receptor beta chain sequence. The clone's antigen remains unknown. No base qualities exist here, and no much larger clone lies one base off it. Libraries came from RT-PCR. This sample was sequenced with an Illumina MiSeq. The public reads were run again by TCRdb, first through fastp at Q25 and then through MiXCR, and only productive beta chains were kept. All rows with the same CDR3 protein become a single entry with the most common DNA and genes. The sample records about 680,000 distinct CDR3 sequences, 12% to 15% of which are singletons. The ten largest clones represent roughly 3.9% of the sample. This sample stems from a study listed by TCRdb under 2016. The trim is 4 bases for V and 2 bases for J, with a gap of 12 bases between the germline ends. Inclusive of the bounding cysteine and phenylalanine, the CDR3 is 14 residues long. The sequence is cut down to CDR3 DNA, 42 bases in frame from base 1. Based on the germline V gene, the CDR1 and CDR2 sequences are SGHRS and YFSETQ.

The TCR originated in a female donor in good health, serving as a healthy control. Recombination connected TRBV5-1 to TRBJ2-5; perhaps TRBD2 is the D gene, with 6 bases matching. Sequenced sample: memory CD4+ T cells from blood. The bases read TGCGCCAGCAGCGTCGGAGGGGAACAAGAGACCCAGTACTTC. This translates into CASSVGGEQETQYF.